Listed below are T cell receptor beta chains from one sample, sequenced in a study of blood T cell repertoires in COVID-19. Libraries were prepared by immunoSEQ multiplex PCR; TCRdb keeps only in-frame clonotypes and omits some of them. There are roughly 250,000 clones in the sample; approximately 91% occur only once, and 2.5% to 3% lies in the top ten. The sample was peripheral blood. Every receptor here comes from a person between 18 and 30 years old with COVID-19, enrolled during active disease. Each CDR3 is given with its conserved first and last residue. D genes are given only for firm matches. Rows may omit the clone size; those that give it use once, few, many or a size class.

.	.	TRBV7-2	TRBJ1-3	TGTGCCAGCAGCTCCTCACACAACTCTGGAAACACCATATATTTT	CASSSSHNSGNTIYF
TRBD1	.	TRBV7-9	TRBJ2-7	TGTGCCAGCAGCTTAGAAGGGACAGGTTTATCCGAGCAGTACTTC	CASSLEGTGLSEQYF
.	.	TRBV5-1	TRBJ2-3	TGCGCCAGCAGCTTAACAGGGGAGGTCACAGATACGCAGTATTTT	CASSLTGEVTDTQYF
.	.	TRBV2	TRBJ2-7	TGTGCCAGCCATGGATCCACAGGTGCCAGATCGCCCTACGAGCAGTACTTC	CASHGSTGARSPYEQYF
.	.	TRBV12-3/TRBV12-4	TRBJ2-1	TGTGCCAGCAGCCCACCAGGGAATGAGCAGTTCTTC	CASSPPGNEQFF
.	few	TRBV11-2	TRBJ2-7	TGTGCCAGCAGCTTAAATCCTAGCTCGTACGAGCAGTACTTC	CASSLNPSSYEQYF
TRBD2	.	TRBV5-5	TRBJ2-1	TGTGCCAGCAGCGCCACCTTACTAGCGGGAGTCTATGAGCAGTTCTTC	CASSATLLAGVYEQFF
.	few	TRBV5-4	TRBJ1-1	TGTGCCAGCAGCTTGAACTTCGACACTGAAGCTTTCTTT	CASSLNFDTEAFF
TRBD2	.	TRBV28	TRBJ2-3	TGTGCCAGCAGTTTTCCCCTAACTAGCGGAAGAACAGATACGCAGTATTTT	CASSFPLTSGRTDTQYF
TRBD1	.	TRBV27	TRBJ2-3	TGTGCCAGCAGCGGCTGGGGGACAGGGGATCGGAAAGATACGCAGTATTTT	CASSGWGTGDRKDTQYF
.	once	TRBV2	TRBJ1-6	TGTGCCAGCAGCCCCAATAATTCACCCCTCCACTTT	CASSPNNSPLHF
TRBD1	.	TRBV5-6	TRBJ1-5	TGTGCCAGCAGCTTAGGGACAGGTACCAATCAGCCCCAGCATTTT	CASSLGTGTNQPQHF
.	.	TRBV2	TRBJ1-6	TGTGCCAGCAGTCCTGGGAGCACAGATTATAATTCACCCCTCCACTTT	CASSPGSTDYNSPLHF
TRBD2	.	TRBV6-4	TRBJ2-3	TGTGCCAGCAGTGAAGCGGGAGGAGATACGCAGTATTTT	CASSEAGGDTQYF
TRBD2	.	TRBV27	TRBJ2-7	TGTGCCAGCTCCGGGACTAGCGGATACGAGCAGTACTTC	CASSGTSGYEQYF
.	.	TRBV6-6	TRBJ1-6	TGTGCCAGCACCCCCCAACACAGAAATTCACCCCTCCACTTT	CASTPQHRNSPLHF
TRBD2	.	TRBV6-2/TRBV6-3	TRBJ2-5	TGTGCCAGCAGTTATGGTCCTAGCGGGCCCTTCATGGAGACCCAGTACTTC	CASSYGPSGPFMETQYF
.	.	TRBV7-9	TRBJ2-1	TGTGCCAGCAGCTTAGTCGAGGCCAGCTCCTACAATGAGCAGTTCTTC	CASSLVEASSYNEQFF
.	.	TRBV5-1	TRBJ1-2	TGCGCCAGCAGCGCCGACAATAACTATGGCTACACCTTC	CASSADNNYGYTF
TRBD1	.	TRBV30	TRBJ2-7	TGTGCCTGGACCCCCGGGACAGGACGGTACGAGCAGTACTTC	CAWTPGTGRYEQYF
TRBD1	.	TRBV10-3	TRBJ2-5	TGTGCCATCAGTGAACGGGACAGCCAAGAGACCCAGTACTTC	CAISERDSQETQYF
TRBD1	.	TRBV6-4	TRBJ1-2	TGTGCCAGCTGCGATGACAGGGGGCGGTCAAATGGCTACACCTTC	CASCDDRGRSNGYTF
.	.	TRBV19	TRBJ2-1	TGTGCCAGTAGTATTATTGCTAGAGGGTATATCGATGAGCAGTTCTTC	CASSIIARGYIDEQFF
TRBD2	.	TRBV5-1	TRBJ2-1	TGCGCCAGCAGCTTGGGACTAGCGGGAGGGAATGAGCAGTTCTTC	CASSLGLAGGNEQFF
.	.	TRBV19	TRBJ1-6	TGTGCCAGTAGCAAGCGGGCAGAAACAGGTTCACCCCTCCACTTT	CASSKRAETGSPLHF
TRBD1	.	TRBV3-1/TRBV3-2	TRBJ1-1	TGTGCCAGGAGCGGACAGGGGAAAGGCACTGAAGCTTTCTTT	CARSGQGKGTEAFF
TRBD2	.	TRBV7-2	TRBJ2-5	TGTGCCAGCAGCCTGGCTAGCGGGCTTCAAGAGACCCAGTACTTC	CASSLASGLQETQYF
.	.	TRBV10-3	TRBJ1-3	TGTGCCACCCTTGGAGTGGGCTCTGGAAACACCATATATTTT	CATLGVGSGNTIYF
TRBD2	.	TRBV19	TRBJ2-1	TGTGCCAGTAGATCGGGACTAGCGGGCAATGAGCAGTTCTTC	CASRSGLAGNEQFF
TRBD1	.	TRBV5-1	TRBJ2-1	TGCGCCAGCAGCTTGGGTGACAGGGGGCTGGTCGATGAGCAGTTCTTC	CASSLGDRGLVDEQFF
.	.	TRBV28	TRBJ1-4	TGTGCCAGCAGTACAACAGTTAGAGAAAAACTGTTTTTT	CASSTTVREKLFF
TRBD2	.	TRBV28	TRBJ2-7	TGTGCCAGCAGTTCAAGCGGGACCAATTCCTACGAGCAGTACTTC	CASSSSGTNSYEQYF
TRBD1	.	TRBV7-7	TRBJ1-3	TGTGCTAGCAGCGCGGGACAGTATGGAAACACCATATATTTT	CASSAGQYGNTIYF
TRBD2	.	TRBV11-2	TRBJ2-3	TGTGCCAGCACGAGCCGACTAGCGGGAGTGGCAGATACGCAGTATTTT	CASTSRLAGVADTQYF
.	few	TRBV10-3	TRBJ2-6	TGTGCCATCAGTGAGTACGACAGTACTGGGGCCAACGTCCTGACTTTC	CAISEYDSTGANVLTF
.	few	TRBV2	TRBJ2-1	TGTGCCAGCAGCCACAGTAGGATAGGGGCGGACAATGAGCAGTTCTTC	CASSHSRIGADNEQFF
.	once	TRBV9	TRBJ1-1	TGTGCCAGCAGCGTAACCGGGTCGAACACTGAAGCTTTCTTT	CASSVTGSNTEAFF
TRBD2	.	TRBV5-1	TRBJ2-5	TGCGCCAGCAGCCTAAGTGGAGCGGGGGAAGAGACCCAGTACTTC	CASSLSGAGEETQYF
TRBD1	.	TRBV10-3	TRBJ1-1	TGTGCCATCAGGGGGACAGGCCGTGAAGCTTTCTTT	CAIRGTGREAFF
TRBD1	.	TRBV28	TRBJ1-2	TGTGCCAGCAGTTTTGCCCGGGACAGGGGGCGAGGGTCCCATGGCTACACCTTC	CASSFARDRGRGSHGYTF
.	.	TRBV5-6	TRBJ1-4	TGTGCCAGCAGCTTGGTGGGGGCAGGGTTGGATGAAAAACTGTTTTTT	CASSLVGAGLDEKLFF